This record looks at one T cell receptor beta chain sequence and its context. This sample was included in a study of PD-L1 blockade in urothelial cancer. Study-wide background: Atezolizumab 1,200 mg was given intravenously every 3 weeks, starting 2014. Prior chemotherapy regimens per patient numbered 0 to 3.

Time point noted: pretreatment peripheral blood. Pretreatment sampling and on-treatment sampling together yielded between 1 and 8 samples for each patient. TCR analog templates of synthetic origin were spiked into each PCR. Generated by immunoSEQ multiplex PCR, the TCRdb table keeps only in-frame clones and is missing some. The sample records over 100,000 clones, roughly 80% being singletons. CDR3 length: 15 amino acids. Trimming took off 0 bases at V and 7 bases at J, with 11 bases between the two ends. From germline, CDR1 is SGHRS and CDR2 YFSETQ. V is TRBV5-1 and J is TRBJ1-6; possibly TRBD1 for D (6 bases). The clonotype comes from a man aged 50 or older with urothelial cancer. The specimen was PBMCs, collected around atezolizumab (anti-PD-L1) treatment. This chain's CDR3 is CASSLGSGDNSPLHF. The CDR3 bases are TGCGCCAGCAGCTTGGGGTCAGGGGACAATTCACCCCTCCACTTT.